These T cell receptor beta chains were read from a single sample in a study of blood T cell repertoires in COVID-19. Clones were sequenced by immunoSEQ multiplex PCR, and TCRdb holds only the in-frame ones, with some missing. The data contain 100,000 or so clones, 80% to 90% of them singletons. The sequenced sample was peripheral blood. These receptors all stem from a man aged 35-49 years with active or convalescent COVID-19. Each CDR3 is given with its conserved first and last residue. A D gene is named only where the DNA matches it firmly. The listing skips clone size in some rows; elsewhere it reads once, few, many or a size class.

v_gene	abundance	j_gene	d_gene	CDR3nt	CDR3aa
TRBV5-6	NA	TRBJ2-6	NA	TGTGCCAGCAGCTTGAGGCGGGCCGGGGCCAACGTCCTGACTTTC	CASSLRRAGANVLTF
TRBV28	NA	TRBJ2-7	NA	TGTGCCAGCAGACTGACCGGGGGATCCTACGAGCAGTACTTC	CASRLTGGSYEQYF
TRBV7-2	NA	TRBJ1-2	TRBD1	TGTGCCAGCAGCACGAAGACAGGGAAAGGTTCAACGGGCTACACCTTC	CASSTKTGKGSTGYTF
TRBV11-3	medium-sized	TRBJ2-2	NA	TGTGCCAGCAGCTCCCGGGACTTTCCCGGGGAGCTGTTTTTT	CASSSRDFPGELFF
TRBV6-2/TRBV6-3	NA	TRBJ1-5	NA	TGTGCCAGCAGTCAATCCGGAACAGGGAGCAATCAGCCCCAGCATTTT	CASSQSGTGSNQPQHF
TRBV6-5	few	TRBJ1-2	TRBD1	TGTGCCAGCAGTTACGGGGGACAGGCCGCATCCTATGGCTACACCTTC	CASSYGGQAASYGYTF
TRBV5-4	NA	TRBJ1-1	TRBD1	TGTGCCAGCAGCTCGACAGGGCGGGACACTGAAGCTTTCTTT	CASSSTGRDTEAFF
TRBV6-1	few	TRBJ1-5	NA	TGTGCCAGCAGTGAAGCGGGGGGGACGGTAAGCAATCAGCCCCAGCATTTT	CASSEAGGTVSNQPQHF
TRBV29-1	NA	TRBJ1-1	NA	TGCAGCGCCGCCGAGGTCGGGAACACTGAAGCTTTCTTT	CSAAEVGNTEAFF
TRBV19	once	TRBJ2-7	TRBD1	TGTGCCAGTAGTCCCCCCCGGACAGGGGGGAATAGCGAGCAGTACTTC	CASSPPRTGGNSEQYF
TRBV5-1	NA	TRBJ2-4	TRBD1	TGCGCCAGCAGCTTGGCGGGGACAGGGTCGGATGGGGCCAAAAACATTCAGTACTTC	CASSLAGTGSDGAKNIQYF
TRBV14	NA	TRBJ2-3	TRBD2	TGTGCCAGCAACCCAAGCGGGGGGGCTGGAGATACGCAGTATTTT	CASNPSGGAGDTQYF
TRBV19	NA	TRBJ1-6	TRBD1	TGTGCCAGTGCTTCCCGGGACAGGGACGGCAATTCACCCCTCCACTTT	CASASRDRDGNSPLHF
TRBV14	NA	TRBJ1-2	TRBD1	TGTGCCAGCAGCCAAGGAGGACAGGGGACAGGCTACACCTTC	CASSQGGQGTGYTF
TRBV7-8	few	TRBJ2-3	TRBD2	TGTGCCAGCAGTTCAGGGACTAGCGGGGCCACGCAGTATTTT	CASSSGTSGATQYF
TRBV30	NA	TRBJ1-2	TRBD1	TGTGCCTGGACATGGACAGGGTGGGCCTATGGCTACACCTTC	CAWTWTGWAYGYTF
TRBV5-1	NA	TRBJ1-2	NA	TGCGCCAGCAGCCCCGATACAGGAAGCTATGGCTACACCTTC	CASSPDTGSYGYTF
TRBV5-1	NA	TRBJ2-2	NA	TGCGCCAGCAGCCGGGGGGCCAAGAACGGTATAGACACCGGGGAGCTGTTTTTT	CASSRGAKNGIDTGELFF
TRBV15	NA	TRBJ1-2	NA	TGTGCCACCAGCAGAGATCTGGGGCAGGGGAGCTATGGCTACACCTTC	CATSRDLGQGSYGYTF
TRBV9	NA	TRBJ2-1	NA	TGTGCCAGCAGCGTAGGGGGAGCTTCCTACAATGAGCAGTTCTTC	CASSVGGASYNEQFF
TRBV6-5	NA	TRBJ1-4	NA	TGTGCCAGCAGTTACTCGACTGGTCTCGGTGAAAAACTGTTTTTT	CASSYSTGLGEKLFF
TRBV5-1	NA	TRBJ2-1	TRBD2	TGCGCCAGCAGCTTGGGCTCTAGCGGGTTTGACAATGAGCAGTTCTTC	CASSLGSSGFDNEQFF
TRBV4-1	NA	TRBJ1-4	TRBD1	TGCGCCAGCAGCCATCTCCGGGACAGTGAAAATGAAAAACTGTTTTTT	CASSHLRDSENEKLFF
TRBV7-9	once	TRBJ2-7	NA	TGTGCCAGCAGCTTAGCAGGAGAGCTCTACGAGCAGTACTTC	CASSLAGELYEQYF
TRBV18	NA	TRBJ1-6	NA	TGTGCCAGCTCACCGGACGGGGTTGGGTCACCCCTCCACTTT	CASSPDGVGSPLHF
TRBV29-1	NA	TRBJ1-2	TRBD1	TGCAGCGTTGAAGGGGGGACAGGGAAAGGCTACACCTTC	CSVEGGTGKGYTF
TRBV29-1	NA	TRBJ2-3	TRBD2	TGCAGCGTCCGTGTCGGGGGGATAGACCATACGCAGTATTTT	CSVRVGGIDHTQYF
TRBV10-2	NA	TRBJ2-7	NA	TGCGCCAGCCGGGACATAGGCTACGAGCAGTACTTC	CASRDIGYEQYF
TRBV4-3	NA	TRBJ1-2	NA	TGCGCCAGCAGCCATGCTGACAGGTCCGGTCGGAGCTACACCTTC	CASSHADRSGRSYTF
TRBV29-1	NA	TRBJ2-3	TRBD1	TGCAGCGTAGAGACTCAAACAGGGGTCAGAGGAACAGATACGCAGTATTTT	CSVETQTGVRGTDTQYF
TRBV4-1	once	TRBJ2-7	NA	TGCGCCAGCAGCCAAGATCGGTTCAGGGGTTCCTACGAGCAGTACTTC	CASSQDRFRGSYEQYF
TRBV5-6	NA	TRBJ2-5	NA	TGTGCCAGCAGGACCACTCAGGGTAGCGGGACCCAGTACTTC	CASRTTQGSGTQYF
TRBV29-1	NA	TRBJ1-2	NA	TGCAGCGTTTTCGTTCAGGCCAGCTATGGCTACACCTTC	CSVFVQASYGYTF
TRBV7-2	NA	TRBJ1-1	NA	TGTGCCAGCAGGGGCTCGGTGAACACTGAAGCTTTCTTT	CASRGSVNTEAFF
TRBV7-2	NA	TRBJ2-7	TRBD1	TGTGCCAGCAGCCCTGGGACAGGGTTCTCCGAGCAGTACTTC	CASSPGTGFSEQYF
TRBV5-3	NA	TRBJ1-2	NA	TGTGCCAGAAGCCCGGTAGAACAGGGCGACTATGGCTACACCTTC	CARSPVEQGDYGYTF
TRBV29-1	NA	TRBJ1-1	NA	TGCAGCGCTGGACAACTGGGAACTGAAGCTTTCTTT	CSAGQLGTEAFF
TRBV25-1	NA	TRBJ1-3	NA	TGTGCCAGCAGTCTTCGGGGGAACACCATATATTTT	CASSLRGNTIYF
TRBV3-1/TRBV3-2	NA	TRBJ2-7	TRBD2	TGTGCCAGCAGCCAACAACCGGGACTAGCGGGGGCCTACGAGCAGTACTTC	CASSQQPGLAGAYEQYF
TRBV10-1	NA	TRBJ2-3	TRBD2	TGCGCCAGCAGTGAGCCCGGACTAGCAACAGATACGCAGTATTTT	CASSEPGLATDTQYF
TRBV18	NA	TRBJ2-5	NA	TGTGCCAGCTCACCACTTGGGGCGAGACAAGAGACCCAGTACTTC	CASSPLGARQETQYF
TRBV5-6	once	TRBJ1-2	TRBD1	TGTGCCAGCAGCCCGCTGACAGGGTCCTATGGCTACACCTTC	CASSPLTGSYGYTF
TRBV27	NA	TRBJ1-6	NA	TGTGCCAGCAGCTCGGGATCCTATTATAATTCACCCCTCCACTTT	CASSSGSYYNSPLHF
TRBV19	few	TRBJ1-5	TRBD1	TGTGCCAGTAGTGTCGACAGGGGCGGCAATCAGCCCCAGCATTTT	CASSVDRGGNQPQHF
TRBV27	NA	TRBJ1-5	NA	TGTGCCAGCAGTTTGAATGCAGGGGATCGCAATCAGCCCCAGCATTTT	CASSLNAGDRNQPQHF
TRBV28	NA	TRBJ1-2	TRBD1	TGTGCCACCAAGGACAGGGGTCGTGGCTACACCTTC	CATKDRGRGYTF
TRBV7-2	NA	TRBJ1-5	TRBD1	TGTGCCAGCAGCTTATTCGTAGGGGGCGATCAGCCCCAGCATTTT	CASSLFVGGDQPQHF
TRBV11-3	NA	TRBJ2-2	NA	TGTGCCAGCCAGGGGCGAAACACCGGGGAGCTGTTTTTT	CASQGRNTGELFF
TRBV30	few	TRBJ2-3	TRBD1	TGTGCCTGGAGTGCCGGGACAGGGGCGCCGGGGGCGCAGTATTTT	CAWSAGTGAPGAQYF
TRBV15	NA	TRBJ1-5	NA	TGTGCCACCAGCAGAGTAGGGGGGGCGACCAATCAGCCCCAGCATTTT	CATSRVGGATNQPQHF